One T cell receptor beta chain is described in this entry. This sample was taken from a study of control samples from healthy donors and cancer patients. Germline V gene lookup returns CDR1 SGHTA and CDR2 FQGNSA. The V segment lost 6 bases and the J segment 2 bases; nucleotides outside the gene matches: 6. The CDR3 is 16 residues long. Profiled with immunoSEQ multiplex PCR; TCRdb holds only in-frame clones, not every one. The listing records approximately 190,000 clones. The chain links TRBV7-2 to TRBJ2-3, with TRBD2 identical over 12 bases. Sequenced input: blood. The source is a woman between 25 and 40 years old in good health. CDR3 bases: TGTGCCAGCAGGAGACTAGCGGGGGCCCACACAGATACGCAGTATTTT. It is translated as CASRRLAGAHTDTQYF.